Following are 12 T cell receptor beta chains from one sample sequenced in a study of read filtering for tumor transcriptome and immune sequencing. The library was built from about 400 ng RNA with molecular barcoded adaptors for alpha/delta and beta/gamma chains. MiXCR was run by TCRdb on the reads, yielding one entry per CDR3 protein. Here the sample spans tens of thousands of distinct CDR3 sequences, under 15% being singletons. Sequencing was carried out using a population of CD138-negative cells sorted from bone marrow. The receptors derive from a donor at least 40 years old with multiple myeloma.

This clonotype appeared many times. J is TRBJ2-2 and V is TRBV5-1; a possible D gene is TRBD1 (6 bases). The V and J ends lost 1 base and 1 base respectively, with 14 bases between them. CDR3 size: 17 residues. Germline loops: CDR1 SGHRS, CDR2 YFSETQ. The CDR3 region is CASSLSLGTMNTGELFF. For the CDR3, the DNA is TGCGCCAGCAGCTTGAGTCTAGGGACAATGAACACCGGGGAGCTGTTTTTT.

With respect to this clonotype: It is likely a read error: a sequence one base away is far more abundant. This chain's CDR3 is CASSVALRAEQYF. The CDR3, as DNA: TGTGCCAGCAGCGTCGCCTTGCGGGCGGAGCAGTACTTC. J is TRBJ2-7 and V is TRBV9; D is possibly TRBD2 (5 bases). Germline CDR1 SGDLS, CDR2 YYNGEE. This CDR3 is built from 13 residues. Trimming cost V 2 bases and J 7 bases, with 13 bases left between them.

This clonotype has ten or more counts. The CDR3 reads CASSQRKGPQGRDDEQFF. CDR3 nucleotide sequence: TGCGCCAGCAGCCAACGAAAAGGCCCTCAAGGAAGGGACGATGAGCAGTTCTTC. The J gene is TRBJ2-1, the V gene TRBV4-1; D possibly matches TRBD1 or TRBD2 (5 bases each). Trimming stripped 2 bases from V and 8 bases from J, with 25 bases between. The CDR3 is 18 amino acids. CDR1 is MGHRA, CDR2 YSYEKL, per germline.

V gene TRBV3-1 combines with J gene TRBJ2-1; possibly TRBD1 or TRBD2 for D (6 bases each). The CDR3 covers 15 residues. Per germline, CDR1 LGHDT and CDR2 YNNKEL (reference sequence). Trimming shortened V by 4 bases and J by 0 bases, and 10 bases separated the two germline ends. CDR3 protein: CASSPGATSYNEQFF. In nucleotides, the CDR3 is TGTGCCAGCAGCCCGGGGGCTACCTCCTACAATGAGCAGTTCTTC.

This clonotype was seen at least ten times. The chain joins TRBV20-1 to TRBJ1-1; unclear D gene. Germline V gene sequence: CDR1 DFQATT, CDR2 SNEGSKA (reference sequence). Between the trimmed V and J ends, which lost 3 bases and 2 bases, there was a span of 10 bases. This CDR3 is 13 amino acids long. The CDR3 DNA follows: TGCAGTGCTAGGAGGGAGGGAAACACTGAAGCTTTCTTT. Encoded protein: CSARREGNTEAFF.

This clonotype was seen many times. The rearrangement uses TRBV19 and TRBJ2-7, with 12 bases matching TRBD2. The CDR3 extends over 14 amino acids. Germline values: CDR1 LNHDA, CDR2 SQIVND (reference sequence). After removal of 5 bases from V and 2 bases from J, the junction contained 1 base not matched to a gene. CDR3 in DNA: TGTGCCAGTAGTCCTAGCGGGAGGGCCTACGAGCAGTACTTC. Residues: CASSPSGRAYEQYF.

This clonotype was seen many times. The chain has TRBV12-3 or TRBV12-4 and TRBJ1-5; D call uncertain. CDR3 length equals 13 residues. V lost 3 bases to trimming and J lost 6 bases, with 9 bases between them. CDR3 bases: TGTGCCAGCAGTTTGGAGGGAGGTCAGCCCCAGCATTTT. It specifies CASSLEGGQPQHF.

Ten or more counts support this clonotype. The J gene is TRBJ2-5, the V gene TRBV23-1; 10 bases line up with TRBD2. TRBV23-1 is known as an ORF, though its function is uncertain. The junction had 16 bases not matched to a gene; V was cut back by 0 bases and J by 6 bases. The CDR3 spans 19 residues. The CDR3 reads CASSQSWLAGADTRKTQYF. The CDR3, as DNA: TGCGCCAGCAGTCAATCCTGGCTAGCGGGGGCCGACACAAGAAAGACCCAGTACTTC.

This clonotype was detected many times. The chain recombines TRBV11-3 with TRBJ2-1; weak D call: TRBD2 (6 bases). In germline, CDR1 is SGHNT, CDR2 YENEEA. CDR3 size: 13 residues. V was clipped by 8 bases and J by 8 bases, with 16 bases between them. DNA of the CDR3: TGTGCCAGCGCAATAGTACAGCGGGATGAGCAGTTCTTC. Translation gives CASAIVQRDEQFF.

This clonotype showed up just once. It is likely a read error: a sequence one base away is far more abundant. The final CDR3 position lacks the conserved phenylalanine or tryptophan, pointing to a likely read error. The V gene is TRBV7-3, the J gene TRBJ2-1; D is unclear. CDR3 length: 13 amino acids. Germline loops: CDR1 SGHTA, CDR2 FQGTGA. Trimming removed 5 bases from V and 7 bases from J, with 12 bases in between. The CDR3 DNA reads TGTGCCAGCAGCATGAGAGGCGAGAATGAGCAGTTCCTC. Encoded protein: CASSMRGENEQFL.

At least ten counts were recorded for this clonotype. The rearrangement links TRBV11-2 to TRBJ1-3; D remains ambiguous. V was cut by 5 bases and J by 4 bases, with 15 bases left in between. The CDR3 loop spans 15 amino acids. CDR1 is SGHAT and CDR2 is FQNNGV in the germline V gene. CDR3: CASSPRPIIGNTIYF. The CDR3 DNA sequence: TGTGCCAGCAGCCCCCGACCGATAATCGGAAACACCATATATTTT.

This clonotype was seen many times. The chain is built from TRBV12-3 or TRBV12-4 and TRBJ2-1; the D is unclear. Between the trimmed V and J ends, which lost 4 bases and 8 bases, there was a span of 9 bases. This CDR3 region has 12 residues. The CDR3 here is CASSWVMDEQFF. In DNA form, the CDR3 reads TGTGCCAGCAGTTGGGTAATGGATGAGCAGTTCTTC.